This T cell receptor beta chain is from a study of CD8 T cells in Susac syndrome. Random hexamers were used to reverse transcribe an amount of about 0.45 to 1 ug RNA. Each CDR3 protein gets one entry after TCRdb re-called the immunoSEQ multiplex PCR reads with MiXCR. The sample consists of about 120,000 distinct CDR3 sequences, around 94% of them appearing once. V lost 5 bases to trimming and J lost 3 bases; unmatched junction nucleotides: 7. The CDR3 is 14 amino acids. Germline V gene lookup returns CDR1 DFQATT and CDR2 SNEGSKA (reference sequence). The chain is built from TRBV20-1 and TRBJ2-5, with TRBD2 matching 9 bases. Sequenced material: CD8+ T cells from PBMCs. The clonotype comes from a human donor with Susac syndrome. The CDR3 sequence: CSARAGGPEETQYF. The CDR3 coding sequence is TGCAGTGCTCGTGCGGGGGGGCCTGAAGAGACCCAGTACTTC.